The T cell receptor (beta chain) under discussion was sequenced for a study of shared clonotypes between healthy human individuals. The assay was immunoSEQ multiplex PCR, and TCRdb's table has in-frame clones only and misses some. This table has over a million clones, 98% appearing once. The study's findings and limits: Sequencing depth was predicted to influence how clonotypes are shared among donors.

Trimming cost V 6 bases and J 6 bases, with 9 bases left between them. CDR1 is SEHNR and CDR2 is FQNEAQ in the germline V gene (reference sequence). CDR3 length: 12 amino acids. As regards this clone: Its target is not known.

Only Caucasian adults living in Nashville, Tennessee made up the donor group. Sequencing was carried out using naive CD4+ T cells sorted from blood. Subset of the sample: CD45RA+ positively selected. This rearrangement joins TRBV7-9 to TRBJ1-5; D gene uncertain. The TCR originated in a man aged 25 to 40 in good health. The DNA for the CDR3 is TGTGCCAGCAGTTTCGGGAGTCAGCCCCAGCATTTT. This translates into CASSFGSQPQHF.